These T cell receptor beta chains were read from a single sample in a study of cytomegalovirus exposure and HLA in healthy donors. The table came from immunoSEQ multiplex PCR; TCRdb's copy has only in-frame clones and leaves some out. This table holds around 180,000 clones, roughly 83% found once. The sequenced material came from PBMCs. The receptors derive from a woman younger than 35 in good health and CMV-seronegative. Each CDR3 is given with its conserved first and last residue. A D gene is named only where the DNA matches it firmly. Only part of the rows carry a size: once, few, many, or a class if the clone is expanded.

>TRBV4-2|TRBJ1-1|17|-|-
CASSPIIGRKAGTEAFF
TGTGCCAGCAGCCCTATTATTGGGAGGAAAGCGGGAACTGAAGCTTTCTTT
>TRBV9|TRBJ2-5|14|-|-
CASSTLPTGEDQYF
TGTGCCAGCAGCACGCTCCCTACCGGGGAGGACCAGTACTTC
>TRBV19|TRBJ1-2|22|-|-
CDRALNRDEHHGGTTRSYGYTF
TGTGATCGGGCCCTCAACCGGGACGAACACCACGGGGGGACTACGCGGAGCTATGGCTACACCTTC
>TRBV12-2|TRBJ2-3|22|-|-
CASRSLLTAAGGRGVRTDTQYF
TGTGCAAGTCGCTCCCTCCTTACAGCAGCGGGGGGGCGTGGAGTTCGTACAGATACGCAGTATTTT
>TRBV2|TRBJ2-6|13|-|-
CAGRTAGANVLTF
TGTGCCGGCCGGACAGCTGGGGCCAACGTCCTGACTTTC
>TRBV5-8|TRBJ2-7|12|TRBD2|-
CATGGAVDEQYF
TGTGCCACCGGGGGGGCTGTGGACGAGCAGTACTTC
>TRBV18|TRBJ1-1|15|TRBD1|-
CASSPLLEGATEAFF
TGTGCCAGCTCACCGCTACTAGAGGGGGCGACTGAAGCTTTCTTT
>TRBV4-1|TRBJ2-7|15|-|-
CASSLATTRDYEQYF
TGCGCCAGCAGCCTAGCTACGACCCGGGACTACGAGCAGTACTTC
>TRBV14|TRBJ2-1|16|TRBD1|-
CASSQVLFGQGDEQFF
TGTGCCAGCAGCCAAGTTCTTTTCGGACAGGGGGATGAGCAGTTCTTC
>TRBV27|TRBJ2-7|16|-|-
CASSLSWQGLEYEQYF
TGTGCCAGCAGTTTATCGTGGCAGGGGTTGGAGTACGAGCAGTACTTC
>TRBV27|TRBJ2-7|15|-|-
CASSLEGRVFGEQYF
TGTGCCAGCAGTTTGGAGGGCAGGGTATTCGGGGAGCAGTACTTC
>TRBV19|TRBJ2-1|18|TRBD1|-
CASQDRPVGTGLRGEQFF
TGTGCCAGTCAAGACAGGCCCGTGGGGACAGGGCTCCGCGGTGAGCAGTTCTTC
>TRBV28|TRBJ2-6|17|TRBD1|-
CASSARDRMSGANVLTF
TGTGCCAGCAGTGCGCGGGACAGGATGTCTGGGGCCAACGTCCTGACTTTC
>TRBV6-5|TRBJ2-7|13|-|-
CASQPGHLYEQYF
TGTGCCAGCCAACCGGGACACCTCTACGAGCAGTACTTC
>TRBV5-1|TRBJ1-4|14|-|-
CASSLTVFDEKLFF
TGCGCCAGCAGCTTGACAGTCTTTGATGAAAAACTGTTTTTT
>TRBV2|TRBJ2-7|15|-|once
CASSEDGGPVYEQYF
TGTGCCAGCAGTGAAGATGGCGGGCCGGTCTACGAGCAGTACTTC
>TRBV7-2|TRBJ2-2|15|-|-
CASSLAGVGTGELFF
TGTGCCAGCAGCTTAGCGGGAGTGGGCACCGGGGAGCTGTTTTTT
>TRBV19|TRBJ2-1|17|TRBD1|-
CASSNHRDRGHPDEQFF
TGTGCCAGTAGTAACCACCGGGACAGGGGGCATCCTGATGAGCAGTTCTTC
>TRBV7-9|TRBJ2-1|15|-|-
CASSPHSSSYNEQFF
TGTGCCAGCAGCCCCCACTCGAGCTCCTACAATGAGCAGTTCTTC
>TRBV27|TRBJ2-7|16|-|-
CASSPSPRGSSYEQYF
TGTGCCAGCAGTCCCAGCCCGCGGGGCTCTTCCTACGAGCAGTACTTC
>TRBV18|TRBJ1-5|17|-|-
CASSPQSRGRGNQPQHF
TGTGCCAGCTCACCCCAGAGCCGGGGTAGGGGCAATCAGCCCCAGCATTTT
>TRBV11-2|TRBJ2-1|13|-|-
CASSLGQHNEQFF
TGTGCCAGCAGCTTAGGACAGCACAATGAGCAGTTCTTC
>TRBV19|TRBJ2-1|15|TRBD2|-
CASHRLAGDYNEQFF
TGTGCCAGTCACCGACTAGCGGGGGACTACAATGAGCAGTTCTTC
>TRBV6-6|TRBJ1-3|14|-|-
CASSFKSSGNTIYF
TGTGCCAGCAGTTTCAAGAGCTCTGGAAACACCATATATTTT
>TRBV27|TRBJ2-7|19|TRBD2|once
CASSLSTPPASGLSYEQYF
TGTGCCAGCAGTTTATCTACACCCCCCGCTAGCGGACTCTCCTACGAGCAGTACTTC
>TRBV19|TRBJ2-7|14|TRBD2|-
CASSLAVSSYEQYF
TGTGCCAGTAGCCTAGCGGTCTCATCCTACGAGCAGTACTTC
>TRBV9|TRBJ2-4|16|TRBD2|-
CASSVSAGGSLNIQYF
TGTGCCAGCAGCGTATCAGCGGGGGGGTCCTTAAACATTCAGTACTTC
>TRBV7-9|TRBJ1-1|13|-|-
CASSLAVQGSLIF
TGTGCCAGCAGCTTAGCGGTCCAGGGTTCGTTGATCTTT
>TRBV10-3|TRBJ1-2|15|TRBD1|-
CAISAHPGQAYGYTF
TGTGCCATCAGTGCCCATCCGGGACAGGCCTATGGCTACACCTTC
>TRBV30|TRBJ2-5|12|TRBD2|-
CAWSVSGGTQYF
TGTGCCTGGAGCGTGAGCGGGGGGACCCAGTACTTC
>TRBV7-9|TRBJ2-3|13|-|-
CASSLQGEDTQYF
TGTGCCAGCAGCTTACAAGGAGAAGATACGCAGTATTTT
>TRBV19|TRBJ1-5|13|-|few
CASSMTGNQPQHF
TGTGCCAGTAGTATGACAGGAAATCAGCCCCAGCATTTT
>TRBV5-1|TRBJ2-1|13|TRBD2|-
CASSLGGGDEQFF
TGCGCCAGCAGCTTGGGGGGAGGGGATGAGCAGTTCTTC
>TRBV6-1|TRBJ2-7|15|TRBD2|-
CASSLQLAGGYEQYF
TGTGCCAGCAGTCTCCAACTAGCGGGAGGCTACGAGCAGTACTTC
>TRBV4-1|TRBJ1-1|14|-|-
CASSDTLMNTEAFF
TGCGCCAGCAGCGACACACTGATGAACACTGAAGCTTTCTTT
>TRBV30|TRBJ1-1|18|TRBD1|-
CAWRGEADRGRGYTEAFF
TGTGCCTGGCGAGGAGAGGCAGACAGGGGGCGCGGGTACACTGAAGCTTTCTTT
>TRBV25-1|TRBJ1-5|16|-|-
CASSEWGVAGNQPQHF
TGTGCCAGCAGTGAATGGGGGGTCGCGGGCAATCAGCCCCAGCATTTT
>TRBV5-1|TRBJ2-5|17|-|-
CASSLARGPNSQETQYF
TGCGCCAGCAGCTTGGCCAGAGGGCCGAATAGCCAAGAGACCCAGTACTTC
>TRBV2|TRBJ2-4|14|-|-
CASRDTRGLNIQYF
TGTGCCAGCAGAGATACTCGAGGATTAAACATTCAGTACTTC
>TRBV2|TRBJ1-2|14|-|few
CASNVGGYNYGYTF
TGTGCCAGCAATGTGGGAGGGTATAACTATGGCTACACCTTC
>TRBV14|TRBJ1-1|14|-|once
CASSQLPRVSEAFF
TGTGCCAGCAGCCAATTACCCAGGGTATCTGAAGCTTTCTTT